The source of this T cell receptor beta chain is a study of blood T cells in healthy people across ages. The study, taken as a whole, reports: Estimated diversity across one million T cells was deemed an underestimate. Leaving the PBMCs unsorted stopped any conclusive comparison of naive versus antigen-experienced cells.

Sample-barcoded 5' priming and a J-beta primer mix drove a second PCR of about 6 to 12 cycles. A template-switch adaptor that had 12 random nucleotides put a tag on each cDNA molecule. Each single sample gave us at least 2.5 million CDR3-containing paired-end reads. Via MiXCR, TCRdb re-called the 5' RACE reads, giving one row per CDR3 protein. This table holds about 1.8 million distinct CDR3 sequences, around 48% found once. Trimming shortened V by 5 bases and J by 8 bases, and 18 bases separated the two germline ends. This CDR3 region has 15 residues. Germline CDR1 reads KGHDR; CDR2 reads SFDVKD. Note on this clonotype: No antigen is known for it.

The sample consisted of blood. V is TRBV24-1 and J is TRBJ2-1; D is unresolved. The receptor was isolated from a woman in her 40s in good health. The CDR3 loop reads CATSGPVFRGDEQFF. In DNA form, the CDR3 reads TGTGCCACCAGTGGTCCAGTTTTTCGTGGCGATGAGCAGTTCTTC.